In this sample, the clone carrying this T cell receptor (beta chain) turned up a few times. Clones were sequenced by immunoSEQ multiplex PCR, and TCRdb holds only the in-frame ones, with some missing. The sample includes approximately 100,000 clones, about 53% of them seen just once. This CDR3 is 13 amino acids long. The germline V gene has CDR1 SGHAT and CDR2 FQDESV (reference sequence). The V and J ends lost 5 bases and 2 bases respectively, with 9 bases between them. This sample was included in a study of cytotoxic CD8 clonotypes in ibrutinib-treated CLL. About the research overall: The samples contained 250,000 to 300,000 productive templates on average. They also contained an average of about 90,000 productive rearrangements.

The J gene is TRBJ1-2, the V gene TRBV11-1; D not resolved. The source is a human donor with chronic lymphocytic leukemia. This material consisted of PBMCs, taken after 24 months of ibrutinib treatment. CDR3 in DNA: TGTGCCAGCAGCGTGGAGGGAAACTATGGCTACACCTTC. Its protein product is CASSVEGNYGYTF.